This T cell receptor beta chain originates from a study of T cell repertoires in aging, cancer and after chemotherapy. Study details: The full dataset contained approximately 9.6 million TCR reads. Regarding the study as a whole: Age-matched healthy donors had significantly more diverse, less clonal blood TCR repertoires than untreated cancer patients. No conclusions about immunological memory after chemotherapy can be drawn from the repertoire data. Rebound thymic output was suggested by rising median generation probability during chemotherapy in each cancer cohort.

Amplification of TCR beta used genomic DNA extracted from peripheral blood. Trimming left V 6 bases short and J 7 bases short, with 16 bases between. CDR3 length: 14 amino acids. Germline V gene lookup returns CDR1 MNHEY and CDR2 SVGEGT. TRB rearrangements spanning V, D and J were amplified using mixed TRB-A/B primers. TCRdb re-called the multiplex PCR reads through MiXCR, storing one row per CDR3 protein. The sample yields thousands of distinct CDR3 sequences, about 21% seen once. The sample holds a few counts of this clonotype. What it binds is not known. The chain is built from TRBV6-2 or TRBV6-3 and TRBJ2-4, with a possible D match to TRBD2 (7 bases). The sample was blood. This sequence originates from a human donor in good health. The donor label of this sample is uncertain. Here the CDR3 reads CASSPAAGANIQYF. CDR3 coding DNA: TGTGCCAGCAGCCCCGCTGCGGGGGCCAACATTCAGTACTTC.